What follows are 32 T cell receptor beta chains derived from one specimen sequenced in a study of CD8+ T cells in alopecia areata. Investigators isolated RNA and reverse transcribed it into cDNA to act as the sequencing template. Only in-frame clones appear in the TCRdb table, and some are missing; sequencing was by immunoSEQ multiplex PCR. The sample lists some 190,000 clones; less than 65% were seen once. Treatment reported: oral pan-JAK inhibitor, 5-10 mg twice daily. The material was CD4+ T cells sorted from blood, obtained at week 24, from a patient treated with tofacitinib. The receptor source for this set is a human donor with alopecia areata.

This clone was counted between two and nine times. This chain uses TRBV10-3 with TRBJ2-2; no clear D. This CDR3 is built from 13 residues. The germline V gene encodes CDR1 ENHRY and CDR2 SYGVKD. V was pared by 0 bases and J by 6 bases, with 5 bases between. This chain's CDR3 is CAISESGPGELFF. The DNA of the CDR3 is TGTGCCATCAGTGAGTCGGGTCCCGGGGAGCTGTTTTTT.

This clone was recorded many times. The chain uses TRBV7-8 and TRBJ2-3, with 7 bases aligning to TRBD1. Germline assignment: CDR1 SGHVS and CDR2 FQNEAQ. The CDR3 length is 15 residues. Trimming at V came to 4 bases and at J to 4 bases, leaving 8 bases not matched to a gene. The CDR3 DNA follows: TGTGCCAGCAGCTCGACAGGGAATGTGGCAGATACGCAGTATTTT. It is translated as CASSSTGNVADTQYF.

This clone was seen more than once but under ten times. The chain recombines TRBV29-1 with TRBJ2-1, with TRBD2 as a possible D gene (5 bases). Germline lookup yields CDR1 SQVTM and CDR2 ANQGSEA. There are 14 residues in the CDR3. Trimming removed 4 bases at V and 0 bases at J, with 10 bases between. This chain's CDR3 is CSVVRGNSYNEQFF. CDR3 sequence (DNA): TGCAGCGTTGTTCGGGGAAACTCCTACAATGAGCAGTTCTTC.

The rearrangement joins TRBV30 to TRBJ2-1, with 9 bases fitting TRBD2. There are 15 residues in the CDR3. Germline CDR1 and CDR2: GTSNPN and SVGIG (reference sequence). Losses at the gene ends were 5 bases for V and 7 bases for J; bases not matched to a gene: 12. CDR3 protein: CAWGRGTSPINEQFF. CDR3 DNA: TGTGCCTGGGGTAGAGGGACTAGCCCAATTAATGAGCAGTTCTTC. The full variable domain, rest sourced from reference TRBV30 and TRBJ2-1, is SQTIHQWPATLVQPVGSPLSLECTVEGTSNPNLYWYRQAAGRGLQLLFYSVGIGQISSEVPQNLSASRPQDRQFILSSKKLLLSDSGFYLCAWGRGTSPINEQFFGPGTRLTVL.

This clone appeared once. The chain recombines TRBV5-1 with TRBJ1-1, with a weak D call TRBD1 (6 bases). The CDR3 totals 16 residues. V was clipped by 4 bases and J by 0 bases, with 16 bases between them. Per germline, CDR1 SGHRS and CDR2 YFSETQ. The CDR3 reads CASSVGQPLMNTEAFF. CDR3 bases: TGCGCCAGCAGCGTTGGACAGCCCCTTATGAACACTGAAGCTTTCTTT.

The chain joins TRBV20-1 to TRBJ2-5; D is uncertain. Trimming took off 6 bases at V and 0 bases at J, with 5 bases between the two ends. The CDR3 totals 11 residues. CDR1 DFQATT and CDR2 SNEGSKA come from the germline V gene (reference sequence). CDR3 sequence (DNA): TGCAGTGCCGAACACCAAGAGACCCAGTACTTC. This gives the protein CSAEHQETQYF.

This rearrangement joins TRBV29-1 to TRBJ1-2; weak D call: TRBD1 (5 bases). The germline CDR1 and CDR2 sequences are SQVTM and ANQGSEA. The CDR3 has 13 residues. V was clipped by 5 bases and J by 5 bases, with 15 bases between them. The CDR3, as DNA: TGCAGCGTTAAAACCGGGACCGCATATGGCTACACCTTC. Residues: CSVKTGTAYGYTF.

J is TRBJ1-1 and V is TRBV7-6; no firm D call. Looked up from germline, CDR1 is SGHVS and CDR2 is FNYEAQ. V was clipped by 4 bases and J by 2 bases, with 8 bases between them. The CDR3 is 13 residues long. DNA of the CDR3: TGTGCCAGCAGCTATCGATCTAACACTGAAGCTTTCTTT. Residues: CASSYRSNTEAFF. Full variable domain (outside the CDR3, taken from reference TRBV7-6 and TRBJ1-1): GAGVSQSPRYKVTKRGQDVALRCDPISGHVSLYWYRQALGQGPEFLTYFNYEAQQDKSGLPNDRFSAERPEGSISTLTIQRTEQRDSAMYRCASSYRSNTEAFFGQGTRLTVV.

CDR3: CSVKPRQNWNTEAFF. In DNA form, the CDR3 reads TGCAGCGTGAAACCAAGACAGAATTGGAACACTGAAGCTTTCTTT. This chain links TRBV29-1 with TRBJ1-1; a weak D match, TRBD1 (5 bases). Germline values: CDR1 SQVTM, CDR2 ANQGSEA. The CDR3 runs 15 residues. Trimming shortened V by 6 bases and J by 1 base, and 18 bases separated the two germline ends. The entire variable domain, with the rest obtained from reference TRBV29-1 and TRBJ1-1, is as follows: SAVISQKPSRDICQRGTSLTIQCQVDSQVTMMFWYRQQPGQSLTLIATANQGSEATYESGFVIDKFPISRPNLTFSTLTVSNMSPEDSSIYLCSVKPRQNWNTEAFFGQGTRLTVV.

The J gene is TRBJ2-7, the V gene TRBV5-6; D unclear. Per the germline V gene, CDR1 is SGHDT and CDR2 is YYEEEE. There are 12 residues in the CDR3. Trimming took 0 bases from V and 6 from J, leaving 7 bases between them. CDR3 DNA: TGTGCCAGCAGCTTGGGGAAGTTCGAGCAGTACTTC. As protein: CASSLGKFEQYF.

The CDR3 DNA reads as TGCAGCGCCCGGGGCAGTGGGGCCAACGTCCTGACTTTC. It specifies CSARGSGANVLTF. The rearrangement uses TRBV29-1 and TRBJ2-6; D might be TRBD1 or TRBD2, each matching 5 bases. Germline V lookup: CDR1 SQVTM, CDR2 ANQGSEA. The CDR3 is 13 amino acids. The V and J ends lost 7 bases and 3 bases respectively, with 10 bases between them.

The rearrangement uses TRBV27 and TRBJ1-1; D may be TRBD1 (6 bases). The CDR3 runs 13 residues. Looked up from germline, CDR1 is MNHEY and CDR2 is SMNVEV (reference sequence). V was shortened by 7 bases and J by 1 base, with 10 bases between the two germline ends. The CDR3 DNA is TGTGCCAGCAAAAGGACAGAGAACACTGAAGCTTTCTTT. It specifies CASKRTENTEAFF.

The V and J genes are TRBV29-1 and TRBJ1-1, with no clear D. V lost 4 bases and J lost 1, with 10 bases in between. This CDR3 spans 13 amino acids. The germline CDR1 and CDR2 sequences are SQVTM and ANQGSEA. CDR3 sequence (DNA): TGCAGCGTTGGGCTCAACCAGAACACTGAAGCTTTCTTT. This gives the protein CSVGLNQNTEAFF.

The chain couples TRBV29-1 to TRBJ1-1, with D hard to call. The CDR3 totals 12 residues. Trimming shortened V by 4 bases and J by 0 bases, and 6 bases separated the two germline ends. Germline V CDR1 and CDR2: SQVTM, ANQGSEA. The CDR3 bases are TGCAGCGTTGTGCCCGTGAACACTGAAGCTTTCTTT. This encodes CSVVPVNTEAFF.

The V call is TRBV6-1, the J call TRBJ1-5; 7 bases are shared with TRBD1. The germline CDR1 and CDR2 sequences are MNHNS and SASEGT. V was clipped by 3 bases and J by 5 bases; unmatched bases: 10. The CDR3 runs to 16 residues. CDR3 region: CASSDSAGQGDQPQHF. CDR3 bases: TGTGCCAGCAGTGATAGCGCCGGGCAGGGGGATCAGCCCCAGCATTTT.

V and J are TRBV20-1 and TRBJ1-1; TRBD1 aligns across 7 bases. The CDR3 is 10 residues long. In germline, CDR1 is DFQATT, CDR2 SNEGSKA (reference sequence). The V segment lost 6 bases and the J segment 8 bases; nucleotides outside the gene matches: 3. Written as DNA, the CDR3 is TGCAGTGCCCTGACAGGGGAAGCTTTCTTT. Residues: CSALTGEAFF.

In DNA, the CDR3 is TGCAGCGTTGAAAGGGTACTGGGGACTGAAGCTTTCTTT. As protein: CSVERVLGTEAFF. This rearrangement joins TRBV29-1 to TRBJ1-1; the D is unclear. Germline lookup yields CDR1 SQVTM and CDR2 ANQGSEA. This CDR3 comprises 13 residues. V dropped 2 bases and J dropped 5 bases, with 12 bases sitting between them.

CDR3 residues: CSAAGRMGNTEAFF. The CDR3 bases are TGCAGCGCCGCCGGGAGGATGGGAAACACTGAAGCTTTCTTT. The V and J genes are TRBV29-1 and TRBJ1-1; D is undetermined. Trimming left V 7 bases short and J 2 bases short, with 17 bases between. Germline V gene data show CDR1 as SQVTM and CDR2 as ANQGSEA. The CDR3 sequence is 14 residues long.

The chain is built from TRBV7-9 and TRBJ2-3; no definite D call. Germline V gene data show CDR1 as SEHNR and CDR2 as FQNEAQ (reference sequence). Trimming took 7 bases from V and 4 from J, leaving 3 bases between them. The CDR3 runs 10 residues. The CDR3 spells CASTADTQYF. The CDR3 DNA sequence: TGTGCCAGCACCGCAGATACGCAGTATTTT.

V usage is TRBV29-1 and J usage is TRBJ2-7; 7 bases line up with TRBD1. Germline CDR1 and CDR2: SQVTM and ANQGSEA. The CDR3 consists of 14 residues. The V segment lost 0 bases and the J segment 2 bases; nucleotides outside the gene matches: 4. Here the CDR3 DNA reads TGCAGCGTTGAAGACAGGGGGTCTACCTACGAGCAGTACTTC. Translation: CSVEDRGSTYEQYF.

The chain employs TRBV30 and TRBJ2-2, with D possibly TRBD2 on 6 matching bases. The V end was cut by 4 bases, the J end by 0 bases, with 15 bases between. Germline V gene sequence: CDR1 GTSNPN, CDR2 SVGIG (reference sequence). The CDR3 is 16 residues long. CDR3 residues: CAWTPEGPTNTGELFF. The CDR3 bases are TGTGCCTGGACTCCGGAGGGGCCGACGAACACCGGGGAGCTGTTTTTT.

This chain links TRBV10-3 with TRBJ1-6, with D unclear. The germline CDR1 and CDR2 sequences are ENHRY and SYGVKD. Trimming shortened V by 3 bases and J by 7 bases, and 10 bases separated the two germline ends. The CDR3 consists of 14 residues. The DNA for the CDR3 is TGTGCCATCAGTGAAACCGCCTCGAATTCACCCCTCCACTTT. It yields the protein CAISETASNSPLHF.

The V gene is TRBV7-2, the J gene TRBJ1-2; 8 bases match TRBD1. Germline CDR1 SGHTA, CDR2 FQGNSA. Trimming cost V 2 bases and J 6 bases; bases outside gene matches: 5. This CDR3 spans 14 amino acids. CDR3 DNA: TGTGCCAGCAGCTTAAACCAGGGGGCGAATGGCTACACCTTC. Translating gives CASSLNQGANGYTF. The full variable domain, with the rest looked up from reference TRBV7-2 and TRBJ1-2, is GAGVSQSPSNKVTEKGKDVELRCDPISGHTALYWYRQSLGQGLEFLIYFQGNSAPDKSGLPSDRFSAERTGGSVSTLTIQRTQQEDSAVYLCASSLNQGANGYTFGSGTRLTVV.

This rearrangement joins TRBV18 to TRBJ2-5; D ambiguous. V gave up 1 base and J gave up 2 bases, with 11 bases separating them. This CDR3 has 15 residues. Germline CDR1 reads KGHSH; CDR2 reads LQKENI. The CDR3 coding sequence is TGTGCCAGCTCACCACGTCAAGGATTACAAGAGACCCAGTACTTC. This translates into CASSPRQGLQETQYF.

The V call is TRBV29-1, the J call TRBJ1-2; D might be TRBD1 (5 bases). CDR1 SQVTM and CDR2 ANQGSEA come from the germline V gene. V lost 3 bases and J 8 bases, leaving 16 bases between the germline ends. CDR3 length: 13 amino acids. CDR3 DNA sequence: TGCAGCGTTGAGAGGGGAGTAGTTGAGGGCTACACCTTC. Translation: CSVERGVVEGYTF.

CDR3 region: CASSFSRAASSYEQYF. CDR3 DNA: TGTGCCAGCAGTTTTTCAAGGGCAGCCTCATCCTACGAGCAGTACTTC. The rearrangement uses TRBV27 and TRBJ2-7; no firm D call. CDR3 length equals 16 residues. Trimming took off 3 bases at V and 1 base at J, with 16 bases between the two ends. Germline CDR1 reads MNHEY; CDR2 reads SMNVEV (reference sequence).

CDR3 region: CASSFEGISYEQYF. The CDR3 nucleotides are TGTGCCAGCAGCTTCGAGGGGATTTCCTACGAGCAGTACTTC. The chain has TRBV7-9 and TRBJ2-7; D tentatively reads TRBD1 or TRBD2 (5 bases each). The germline CDR1 and CDR2 sequences are SEHNR and FQNEAQ (reference sequence). V was cut by 3 bases and J by 1 base, with 10 bases left in between. The CDR3 has 14 amino acids.

The chain has TRBV29-1 and TRBJ1-1; 7 bases are shared with TRBD1. This CDR3 is built from 14 residues. V lost 7 bases and J lost 2; bases outside the gene matches: 10. Germline CDR1 SQVTM, CDR2 ANQGSEA. The CDR3 sequence: CSAGQGEDNTEAFF. CDR3 sequence (DNA): TGCAGCGCAGGGCAGGGGGAGGACAACACTGAAGCTTTCTTT.

The gene calls are TRBV10-3 and TRBJ2-3; 11 bases map to TRBD2. The CDR3 length is 16 residues. Germline assignment: CDR1 ENHRY and CDR2 SYGVKD. V was pared by 6 bases and J by 0 bases, with 5 bases of the junction left unmatched. CDR3: CAIRDTSGGSTDTQYF. CDR3 bases: TGTGCCATCAGGGACACTAGCGGGGGAAGCACAGATACGCAGTATTTT.

The J gene is TRBJ2-3, the V gene TRBV15, with 7 bases that match TRBD2. Germline trimming cut 0 bases from V and 6 bases from J; bases unmatched to any gene: 9. The CDR3 contains 16 residues. Looked up from germline, CDR1 is LNHNV and CDR2 is YYDKDF (reference sequence). CDR3 nucleotide sequence: TGTGCCACCAGCAGAGAGACTAGCAGAAGGTCGGATACGCAGTATTTT. Translating it yields CATSRETSRRSDTQYF.

The chain is built from TRBV9 and TRBJ2-1, with 9 bases lining up with TRBD1. Trimming cost V 0 bases and J 0 bases; bases outside gene matches: 1. Germline-derived CDR1 and CDR2 are SGDLS and YYNGEE. This CDR3 spans 16 amino acids. The CDR3 here is CASSVEDRGSYNEQFF. In DNA, the CDR3 is TGTGCCAGCAGCGTAGAGGACAGGGGCTCCTACAATGAGCAGTTCTTC.

V gene TRBV5-1 combines with J gene TRBJ2-2; a possible D gene is TRBD2 (6 bases). Trimming took off 4 bases at V and 4 bases at J, with 20 bases between the two ends. The CDR3 loop spans 17 amino acids. In germline, CDR1 is SGHRS, CDR2 YFSETQ. The CDR3: CASSKGNRDSTTGELFF. CDR3 in DNA: TGCGCCAGCAGCAAAGGGAACCGGGACTCTACCACCGGGGAGCTGTTTTTT.